The following is a T cell receptor (beta chain) sequence with its context. This CDR3 spans 11 amino acids. Per germline, CDR1 SQVTM and CDR2 ANQGSEA. Between the trimmed V and J ends, which lost 4 bases and 4 bases, there was a span of 7 bases. This record comes from a study of T cell changes during pregnancy in multiple sclerosis. Method: immunoSEQ multiplex PCR; TCRdb's copy keeps in-frame clones and lacks some. The sample includes about 35,000 clones, about nine tenths of them seen just once. Source: CD4+ T cells from peripheral blood mononuclear cells, taken after pregnancy. The sequence was collected from a female donor in good health, enrolled as a control in a pregnancy study. The rearrangement links TRBV29-1 to TRBJ1-2; no clear D. CDR3 amino acids: CSVGEGYGYTF. CDR3 coding DNA: TGCAGCGTTGGGGAGGGCTATGGCTACACCTTC.